This T cell receptor (beta chain) was documented in a study of a mutant IDH1 vaccine in newly diagnosed glioma (dated by TCRdb to the early 2020s). A note on the overall study: Patients received eight vaccinations in weeks 1, 3, 5, 7, 11, 15, 19 and 23, corresponding to visits V03 through V10. Vaccination was initiated 4-6 weeks after radiotherapy alone, or concurrently with temozolomide cycles in the chemotherapy-containing groups. Longitudinal TCRB deep sequencing was done for some 26 treated patients, wherever samples were available for exploratory analyses. Prior to enrollment, patients had been given standard therapy consisting of radiotherapy alone, temozolomide alone, or radiochemotherapy with temozolomide, with the combination given to most patients. Of the approximately 30 treated patients, roughly 60% were male and around 40% were female, and the mean age was roughly 40 years. Six visits were used for peripheral blood collection: V03 (baseline), V05, V07, V10, V12 and V13.

What the study reported, not specific to this receptor: Immune responses induced by the vaccine were seen in roughly 95% of patients across multiple MHC alleles. The authors noted that analyses of patient blood samples could not be reproduced because of sample limitations. Availability determined which PBMC samples were chosen for TCRB deep sequencing. Pseudoprogression seemed to be unrelated to changes in the top peripheral T cell clonotypes found by TCRB sequencing.

The time point label, read with the paper, signifies: week 23, last vaccination. Every vaccine dose consisted of 300 ug of a 20-mer mutant IDH1 peptide in Montanide, administered subcutaneously together with topical imiquimod. Donors had newly diagnosed WHO grade 3 or 4 IDH1-mutant astrocytomas with loss of nuclear ATRX. The samples were drawn from NOA16, a multicentre, single-arm, open-label phase I trial in Germany that tested a mutant IDH1 peptide vaccine in humans for the first time. Genomic DNA for TCRB sequencing was isolated from EDTA blood with the DNeasy Blood and Tissue Kit. The library was generated by the immunoSEQ multiplex PCR assay. Rearranged TCR beta chain sequences were amplified with the hsTCRB Kit following the manufacturer's protocol. An Illumina MiSeq was used to sequence the TCRB libraries. In the authors' own workflow: The proprietary platform of the kit vendor was used for demultiplexing, trimming and gene mapping. TCRdb's version of the immuneACCESS table is confined to in-frame rearrangements and falls short of the full clone set. An unresolved V gene accounts for under half of the shortfall where checked; the remainder is of unknown origin. V, J and clone size are taken as reported in that table, and D and trimming were inferred from the DNA itself. This sample gives about 54,000 clones in total; about 80% of them show up just once. In total, the top ten clones hold 6.2% of the sample.

The trim is 7 bases for V and 0 bases for J, with a gap of 16 bases between the germline ends. The germline V gene (reference sequence) gives CDR1 as GTSNPN and CDR2 as SVGIG. The CDR3 runs 14 amino acids, cysteine and phenylalanine included. Just the 42-base CDR3 DNA is kept, in frame starting at base 1. Concerning this clone: What this receptor recognizes is not known. The sample holds no much larger clone one base away, and base qualities are not on file.

Sequenced here: PBMCs, sampled from a glioma patient whose treatment included an IDH1 peptide vaccine. The receptor comes from a middle-aged man with glioma. The receptor chain draws on TRBV30 and TRBJ2-7, with TRBD2 tentatively as D gene (6 bases match). CDR3 region: CAFGGSPNSYEQYF. The base sequence is TGTGCCTTTGGGGGGAGCCCGAACTCCTACGAGCAGTACTTC.